Listed here are 14 T cell receptor beta chains from one sample, sequenced in a study of blood T cell repertoires in COVID-19. Repertoires were generated with immunoSEQ multiplex PCR, while TCRdb's copy carries only in-frame clones and drops some. The top ten hold around 13% of the sample, which has approximately 250,000 clones, 75% to 90% seen once. The specimen sequenced was peripheral blood. Receptor source: a woman aged 70-85 years with COVID-19, enrolled during active disease.

J is TRBJ2-7 and V is TRBV4-1, with no clear D. The germline V and J ends were trimmed by 1 base and 6 bases, with 10 bases remaining between them. Germline CDR1 and CDR2: MGHRA and YSYEKL. This CDR3 is 13 amino acids long. CDR3 region: CASSQVVSSEQYF. The CDR3, as DNA: TGCGCCAGCAGCCAAGTAGTCTCTTCCGAGCAGTACTTC.

The rearrangement links TRBV9 to TRBJ2-3; TRBD2 is a possible D gene (5 bases). The CDR3 loop spans 14 amino acids. V gave up 6 bases and J gave up 0 bases, with 11 bases separating them. In germline, CDR1 is SGDLS, CDR2 YYNGEE. The CDR3 protein is CASTEGRSTDTQYF. DNA for the CDR3: TGTGCCAGCACTGAGGGCCGGAGCACAGATACGCAGTATTTT. The full variable domain, with the rest looked up from reference TRBV9 and TRBJ2-3, is DSGVTQTPKHLITATGQRVTLRCSPRSGDLSVYWYQQSLDQGLQFLIQYYNGEERAKGNILERFSAQQFPDLHSELNLSSLELGDSALYFCASTEGRSTDTQYFGPGTRLTVL.

The genes are TRBV5-1 and TRBJ2-5; D is perhaps TRBD1 (6 bases). Trimming took 1 base from V and 3 from J, leaving 7 bases between them. The germline V gene encodes CDR1 SGHRS and CDR2 YFSETQ. This CDR3 is built from 13 residues. CDR3 loop: CASSLWTEETQYF. The CDR3 nucleotides are TGCGCCAGCAGCTTGTGGACAGAAGAGACCCAGTACTTC.

The chain has TRBV6-2 or TRBV6-3 and TRBJ1-6; 9 bases map to TRBD1. The junction had 9 bases not matched to a gene; V was cut back by 5 bases and J by 7 bases. Germline values: CDR1 MNHEY, CDR2 SVGEGT. This CDR3 has 16 amino acids. CDR3 bases: TGTGCCAGCAGTCCCGGACAGGGGCTAAGAAATTCACCCCTCCACTTT. Translated, it gives CASSPGQGLRNSPLHF.

The V and J genes are TRBV19 and TRBJ1-2, with 8 bases matching TRBD1. After removal of 7 bases from V and 4 bases from J, the junction contained 14 bases not matched to a gene. Germline V lookup: CDR1 LNHDA, CDR2 SQIVND (reference sequence). The CDR3 totals 16 residues. In DNA, the CDR3 is TGTGCCAGTATCGCGGCCGGGACAGGCGGCGTCTATGGCTACACCTTC. Protein: CASIAAGTGGVYGYTF.

This sequence joins TRBV7-2 and TRBJ2-2, with 12 bases matching TRBD1. Per the germline V gene, CDR1 is SGHTA and CDR2 is FQGNSA. The V and J ends lost 3 bases and 11 bases, in that order; junction bases with no gene match: 7. The CDR3 length is 15 residues. The CDR3 sequence: CASSFSGTGGRELFF. As DNA, the CDR3 is TGTGCCAGCAGCTTCAGCGGGACAGGGGGCCGAGAGCTGTTTTTT.

This clone appeared once. The chain combines TRBV12-3 or TRBV12-4 with TRBJ1-2; a weak D match, TRBD1 (5 bases). CDR3 size: 11 residues. Deletions cut 7 bases from V and 7 bases from J, with 10 bases between. CDR3 residues: CASKGLGGYTF. CDR3 DNA: TGTGCCAGCAAGGGGTTGGGTGGCTACACCTTC.

CDR3 amino acids: CASTPGTGLNTEAFF. The DNA of the CDR3 is TGCGCCAGCACCCCCGGGACAGGGCTGAACACTGAAGCTTTCTTT. The chain carries TRBV10-1 and TRBJ1-1, with 9 bases fitting TRBD1. The CDR3 consists of 15 residues. V was clipped by 7 bases and J by 0 bases; unmatched bases: 6. Germline values: CDR1 WNHNN, CDR2 SYGVQD (reference sequence).

This chain uses TRBV24-1 with TRBJ2-6, with a weak D call TRBD2 (5 bases). This CDR3 contains 14 residues. Germline CDR1 KGHDR, CDR2 SFDVKD. V lost 9 bases, J lost 2 bases, and 10 bases lay in between. Written as DNA, the CDR3 is TGTGCCACCTCGGGGAAAACTGGGGCCAACGTCCTGACTTTC. It yields the protein CATSGKTGANVLTF.

This clone was recorded once. V gene TRBV7-9 combines with J gene TRBJ2-7; 10 nucleotides line up with TRBD1. Losses at the gene ends were 6 bases for V and 2 bases for J; bases not matched to a gene: 4. This CDR3 spans 14 amino acids. In germline, CDR1 is SEHNR, CDR2 FQNEAQ (reference sequence). CDR3: CASRPGQGTYEQYF. CDR3 DNA: TGTGCCAGCAGACCGGGACAGGGGACCTACGAGCAGTACTTC. Using reference TRBV7-9 and TRBJ2-7 for the parts outside the CDR3, the full variable domain is DTGVSQNPRHKITKRGQNVTFRCDPISEHNRLYWYRQTLGQGPEFLTYFQNEAQLEKSRLLSDRFSAERPKGSFSTLEIQRTEQGDSAMYLCASRPGQGTYEQYFGPGTRLTVT.

The genes are TRBV5-4 and TRBJ2-5, with 8 bases that match TRBD2. Trimming at V came to 3 bases and at J to 3 bases, leaving 4 bases not matched to a gene. Per the germline V gene, CDR1 is SGHNT and CDR2 is YYREEE (reference sequence). There are 14 residues in the CDR3. The DNA for the CDR3 is TGTGCCAGCAGCTCGGGGCGGGGGGAAGAGACCCAGTACTTC. This sequence encodes CASSSGRGEETQYF.

The chain uses TRBV27 and TRBJ1-1; possible D gene TRBD1, 5 bases. Germline V gene data show CDR1 as MNHEY and CDR2 as SMNVEV (reference sequence). The CDR3 spans 16 residues. The V and J ends lost 6 bases and 4 bases respectively, with 21 bases between them. This CDR3 reads CASSPGGPMRFTEAFF. CDR3 nucleotides: TGTGCCAGCAGCCCCGGGGGTCCGATGAGGTTCACTGAAGCTTTCTTT.

The chain couples TRBV5-1 to TRBJ1-2, with 9 bases aligning to TRBD1. Germline CDR1 and CDR2: SGHRS and YFSETQ. This CDR3 is 15 amino acids long. V lost 4 bases, J lost 8 bases, and 12 bases stayed unmatched. Written as DNA, the CDR3 is TGCGCCAGCAGCCGTGACGGACAGGGGATAAAAGGCTACACCTTC. Amino acids: CASSRDGQGIKGYTF.

The chain is built from TRBV4-1 and TRBJ2-5; D possibly corresponds to TRBD2 (5 bases). CDR1 is MGHRA and CDR2 is YSYEKL in the germline V gene. V was pared by 0 bases and J by 4 bases, with 12 bases between. The CDR3 has 15 amino acids. This CDR3 is CASSQDWGDGETQYF. The DNA for the CDR3 is TGCGCCAGCAGCCAAGATTGGGGAGACGGAGAGACCCAGTACTTC.